This passage covers 26 T cell receptor beta chains from one sample sequenced in a study of monozygotic twins with inflammatory bowel disease. With the 5' RACE reads reprocessed, TCRdb shows one record per CDR3 protein and no DNA. Its table records approximately 120,000 distinct CDR3 sequences. What was sequenced was blood. All receptors derive from a human donor with ulcerative colitis or Crohn's disease, or a healthy co-twin of an affected twin (not recorded which).

Frequency places this clonotype as large. This chain connects TRBV11-1 to TRBJ2-7; without DNA, the TCRdb call of TRBD2 cannot be checked. The CDR3 covers 18 residues. CDR1 is SGHAT, CDR2 FQDESV, per germline (reference sequence). The CDR3 sequence is CASSLAVRLAGGVYEQYF.

The rearrangement links TRBV7-2 to TRBJ2-5; the D gene TCRdb calls, TRBD2, cannot be checked with no DNA. Germline lookup yields CDR1 SGHTA and CDR2 FQGNSA. The CDR3 runs to 13 residues. Here the CDR3 reads CASSFASGETQYF.

This chain links TRBV7-2 with TRBJ2-7; TCRdb picks TRBD1, but there is no DNA to check that call. CDR1 SGHTA and CDR2 FQGNSA come from the germline V gene. The CDR3 is 17 residues long. This CDR3 reads CASSRPLGQVNSYEQYF. Full variable domain (missing parts from reference TRBV7-2 and TRBJ2-7): GAGVSQSPSNKVTEKGKDVELRCDPISGHTALYWYRQSLGQGLEFLIYFQGNSAPDKSGLPSDRFSAERTGGSVSTLTIQRTQQEDSAVYLCASSRPLGQVNSYEQYFGPGTRLTVT.

The J gene is TRBJ2-5, the V gene TRBV7-6. Germline V CDR1 and CDR2: SGHVS, FNYEAQ. The CDR3 has 14 residues. The CDR3 protein is CASSFGGYQETQYF.

This chain uses TRBV13 with TRBJ2-3; TCRdb returns TRBD2, unconfirmable since there is no DNA. The CDR3 runs to 17 residues. Germline V gene data show CDR1 as PRHDT and CDR2 as FYEKMQ (reference sequence). CDR3 region: CASSWTGTSGWGDTQYF.

The rearrangement links TRBV5-5 to TRBJ2-1; no DNA is available, so the TRBD1 call from TCRdb remains unchecked. There are 14 residues in the CDR3. Germline V gene sequence: CDR1 SGHKS, CDR2 YYEKEE (reference sequence). The CDR3 is CASSRDFPGNEQFF.

The chain couples TRBV7-9 to TRBJ2-7. This CDR3 contains 11 residues. Germline V lookup: CDR1 SEHNR, CDR2 FQNEAQ (reference sequence). The CDR3 loop reads CASSLEDKQYF.

This chain joins TRBV20-1 and TRBJ1-4. The CDR3 totals 15 residues. Germline V lookup: CDR1 DFQATT, CDR2 SNEGSKA (reference sequence). The chain's CDR3 is CSARVAGPYGEKLFF.

This chain joins TRBV11-2 and TRBJ1-6; TCRdb returns TRBD1, unconfirmable since there is no DNA. Germline assignment: CDR1 SGHAT and CDR2 FQNNGV. CDR3 size: 17 residues. CDR3 sequence reads: CASSLDSPTAGDSPLHF.

The chain has TRBV28 and TRBJ2-3; lacking DNA, the TRBD2 call made by TCRdb goes unchecked. The V gene's germline CDR1 is MDHEN and CDR2 SYDVKM. CDR3 length: 12 amino acids. CDR3 residues: CATSDYGVTQYF.

The chain uses TRBV20-1 and TRBJ1-1. The germline gives CDR1 DFQATT, CDR2 SNEGSKA (reference sequence). The CDR3 runs to 14 residues. The CDR3 here is CSASDETGNTEAFF.

This chain links TRBV29-1 with TRBJ2-3; TCRdb's assignment of TRBD2 cannot be checked, as there is no DNA. CDR1 and CDR2 from the germline V gene are SQVTM and ANQGSEA. The CDR3 has 14 residues. The CDR3 spells CSVDPSGARDTQYF.

The rearrangement uses TRBV29-1 and TRBJ1-2. The CDR3 totals 14 residues. Germline loops: CDR1 SQVTM, CDR2 ANQGSEA. CDR3 residues: CSVEDRGVNYGYTF.

V usage is TRBV20-1 and J usage is TRBJ1-6; absent DNA, TCRdb's TRBD1 call cannot be checked. There are 15 residues in the CDR3. Per the germline V gene, CDR1 is DFQATT and CDR2 is SNEGSKA (reference sequence). The CDR3 protein is CSATPTGTDNSPLHF.

This chain links TRBV12-3 or TRBV12-4 with TRBJ1-4; there is no DNA to check the TCRdb D call of TRBD1. The CDR3 length is 15 residues. The CDR3 sequence: CASSSGTPNNEKLFF.

The V gene is TRBV11-3, the J gene TRBJ2-7. Germline V gene lookup returns CDR1 SGHNT and CDR2 YENEEA. This CDR3 is 13 amino acids long. The CDR3 protein is CASSLEGFYEQYF.

The chain combines TRBV29-1 with TRBJ1-1. Germline assignment: CDR1 SQVTM and CDR2 ANQGSEA. The CDR3 covers 12 residues. This CDR3 is CSVGEDRAEAFF. The full variable domain, rest sourced from reference TRBV29-1 and TRBJ1-1, is SAVISQKPSRDICQRGTSLTIQCQVDSQVTMMFWYRQQPGQSLTLIATANQGSEATYESGFVIDKFPISRPNLTFSTLTVSNMSPEDSSIYLCSVGEDRAEAFFGQGTRLTVV.

The chain employs TRBV28 and TRBJ2-3; without DNA, the TCRdb call of TRBD1 cannot be checked. This CDR3 spans 21 amino acids. Germline V gene sequence: CDR1 MDHEN, CDR2 SYDVKM. The CDR3 protein is CASSLPGTGSHRDKDTDTQYF.

The chain employs TRBV5-6 and TRBJ2-5. The CDR3 has 12 amino acids. In germline, CDR1 is SGHDT, CDR2 YYEEEE. CDR3 loop: CASSLARESQYF.

The rearrangement joins TRBV27 to TRBJ2-2. Germline V CDR1 and CDR2: MNHEY, SMNVEV (reference sequence). The CDR3 covers 13 residues. CDR3: CASSLSTSGELFF.

This sequence joins TRBV2 and TRBJ2-7; TCRdb lists TRBD2, though no DNA is available to test this call. Germline V gene lookup returns CDR1 SNHLY and CDR2 FYNNEI. The CDR3 has 14 amino acids. The CDR3 loop reads CASSEVAGTEEQYF.

The V gene is TRBV3-1, the J gene TRBJ1-6. Germline loops: CDR1 LGHDT, CDR2 YNNKEL (reference sequence). The CDR3 is made up of 11 amino acids. The chain's CDR3 is CASSQSSPLHF.

J is TRBJ1-2 and V is TRBV20-1; absent DNA, TCRdb's TRBD1 call cannot be checked. Germline V CDR1 and CDR2: DFQATT, SNEGSKA (reference sequence). CDR3 length: 15 amino acids. This CDR3 reads CSARDRGRVNYGYTF.

The V gene is TRBV10-3, the J gene TRBJ1-4; TCRdb outputs TRBD1, but without DNA this stays unchecked. The CDR3 has 13 amino acids. CDR1 is ENHRY, CDR2 SYGVKD, per germline. CDR3 in amino acids: CAISEGDGEKLFF.

The V and J genes are TRBV20-1 and TRBJ2-1; with no DNA, the TCRdb D assignment of TRBD1 cannot be verified. Germline V gene lookup returns CDR1 DFQATT and CDR2 SNEGSKA (reference sequence). The CDR3 covers 13 residues. The CDR3 is CSASGTFYNEQFF.

The rearrangement links TRBV20-1 to TRBJ2-1; TCRdb calls TRBD2, which cannot be checked without DNA. CDR3 size: 16 residues. Germline V gene lookup returns CDR1 DFQATT and CDR2 SNEGSKA (reference sequence). The CDR3 sequence is CSAETPGLITYNEQFF.